One sample yielded the 32 T cell receptor beta chains listed below, sequenced in a study of Ad26.COV2.S vaccination and SARS-CoV-2 variants. Only in-frame clones appear in the TCRdb table, and some are missing; sequencing was by immunoSEQ multiplex PCR. This table holds 120,000 to 150,000 clones, roughly 88% found once. Sequencing used peripheral blood, obtained after recovery from COVID-19. The source of these receptors is a human donor who had recovered from COVID-19.

A single count supports this clone. The V gene is TRBV4-3, the J gene TRBJ1-1; 9 nucleotides agree with TRBD1. CDR3 length: 15 amino acids. With V trimmed by 4 bases and J by 4 bases, 7 bases remained unmatched. Germline CDR1 and CDR2: LGHNA and YSLEER. The CDR3 nucleotides are TGCGCCAGCAGCCTATCCGGGACAGGGCCCACTGAAGCTTTCTTT. Translating it yields CASSLSGTGPTEAFF.

The genes are TRBV24-1 and TRBJ2-7; D unclear. The CDR3 totals 14 residues. The germline CDR1 and CDR2 sequences are KGHDR and SFDVKD. V was pared by 7 bases and J by 3 bases, with 15 bases between. This CDR3 reads CATSAGRNHYEQYF. The DNA of the CDR3 is TGTGCCACCAGCGCTGGACGGAATCACTACGAGCAGTACTTC.

The gene calls are TRBV2 and TRBJ2-1; 13 bases fit TRBD2. The junction had 9 bases not matched to a gene; V was cut back by 7 bases and J by 6 bases. Germline V gives CDR1 SNHLY, CDR2 FYNNEI. The CDR3 is 16 amino acids. Here the CDR3 reads CASKTSGGPSTNEQFF. CDR3 sequence (DNA): TGTGCCAGCAAGACTAGCGGGGGGCCCTCCACCAATGAGCAGTTCTTC.

Written as DNA, the CDR3 is TGCCGCGGCCGGGGCGCGCCGGGACCGGGGGGGGACACCGGGGAGCTGTTTTTT. Protein sequence: CRGRGAPGPGGDTGELFF. The chain couples TRBV29-1 to TRBJ2-2; 8 bases agree with TRBD2. Germline lookup yields CDR1 SQVTM and CDR2 ANQGSEA. The CDR3 extends over 18 amino acids.

The V and J genes are TRBV14 and TRBJ1-2, with D perhaps matching TRBD1 (5 bases). Germline lookup yields CDR1 SGHDN and CDR2 FVKESK. The CDR3 sequence is 15 residues long. V lost 0 bases, J lost 8 bases, and 16 bases lay in between. This chain's CDR3 is CASSQDLQGLGGYTF. The CDR3 DNA sequence: TGTGCCAGCAGCCAAGATCTGCAGGGACTGGGGGGCTACACCTTC.

The chain links TRBV28 to TRBJ2-1; TRBD2 matches 9 bases. There are 16 residues in the CDR3. The germline V gene has CDR1 MDHEN and CDR2 SYDVKM. With 1 base clipped from V and 10 bases from J, the junction kept 11 bases outside the gene matches. CDR3 nucleotide sequence: TGTGCCAGCAGTTTATTGGGCGGGGGGGCAAATAACGAGCAGTTCTTC. Its translation: CASSLLGGGANNEQFF.

The V and J genes are TRBV19 and TRBJ1-1, with 8 bases fitting TRBD1. The CDR3 has 12 amino acids. The V gene's germline CDR1 is LNHDA and CDR2 SQIVND (reference sequence). Germline trimming cut 3 bases from V and 11 bases from J; bases unmatched to any gene: 5. This CDR3 is CASSIPRDRAFF. The CDR3 DNA is TGTGCCAGTAGTATCCCCAGGGACAGGGCTTTCTTT. Based on the CDR3 plus reference TRBV19 and TRBJ1-1, the full variable domain is DGGITQSPKYLFRKEGQNVTLSCEQNLNHDAMYWYRQDPGQGLRLIYYSQIVNDFQKGDIAEGYSVSREKKESFPLTVTSAQKNPTAFYLCASSIPRDRAFFGQGTRLTVV.

The genes are TRBV27 and TRBJ2-7; TRBD2 agrees at 16 bases. CDR1 and CDR2 from the germline V gene are MNHEY and SMNVEV (reference sequence). With 0 bases clipped from V and 0 bases from J, the junction kept 2 bases outside the gene matches. The CDR3 covers 18 residues. In nucleotides, the CDR3 is TGTGCCAGCAGTTTATCGGGACTAGCGGGGGGGAGCTCCTACGAGCAGTACTTC. It translates to CASSLSGLAGGSSYEQYF.

In DNA form, the CDR3 reads TGTGCCAGCAGCCCCACCACAGATACGCAGTATTTT. This translates into CASSPTTDTQYF. The gene calls are TRBV7-2 and TRBJ2-3; D not resolved. The CDR3 extends over 12 amino acids. Trimming stripped 5 bases from V and 2 bases from J, with 5 bases between. Germline V gives CDR1 SGHTA, CDR2 FQGNSA.

The J gene is TRBJ2-7, the V gene TRBV19, with TRBD1 matching 8 bases. Germline CDR1 and CDR2: LNHDA and SQIVND (reference sequence). Trimming cost V 5 bases and J 3 bases; bases outside gene matches: 3. The CDR3 spans 13 residues. The CDR3 here is CASSEDRGYEQYF. CDR3 sequence (DNA): TGTGCCAGTAGTGAAGACAGGGGCTACGAGCAGTACTTC.

The V and J genes are TRBV30 and TRBJ1-1, with a possible D match to TRBD1 (6 bases). CDR1 and CDR2 (germline): GTSNPN, SVGIG (reference sequence). The V and J ends lost 5 bases and 7 bases respectively, with 11 bases between them. The CDR3 is 11 amino acids. The CDR3 DNA reads TGTGCCTGGGTACAGGGAATTGAAGCTTTCTTT. This sequence encodes CAWVQGIEAFF.

The chain uses TRBV4-3 and TRBJ2-7; perhaps TRBD1 as D (5 bases). Trimming shortened V by 0 bases and J by 3 bases, and 12 bases separated the two germline ends. The germline V gene has CDR1 LGHNA and CDR2 YSLEER. This CDR3 is 15 amino acids long. CDR3 nucleotides: TGCGCCAGCAGCCAAGACAGGGCTGTTCTCTACGAGCAGTACTTC. This sequence encodes CASSQDRAVLYEQYF.

The chain employs TRBV5-1 and TRBJ1-1; maybe TRBD1 (5 bases). Germline loops: CDR1 SGHRS, CDR2 YFSETQ. The germline V and J ends were trimmed by 0 bases and 1 base, with 10 bases remaining between them. The CDR3 extends over 15 amino acids. Written as DNA, the CDR3 is TGCGCCAGCAGCTTGGTCGCGACAGCGAACACTGAAGCTTTCTTT. Its protein is CASSLVATANTEAFF.

The chain employs TRBV11-2 and TRBJ1-5; TRBD1 matches at 8 bases. The trim removed 5 bases at V and 0 bases at J, leaving 9 bases unmatched. CDR1 is SGHAT and CDR2 is FQNNGV in the germline V gene. The CDR3 loop spans 17 amino acids. In DNA, the CDR3 is TGTGCCAGCAGCCAAGGGACAGGACCTTATAGCAATCAGCCCCAGCATTTT. This translates into CASSQGTGPYSNQPQHF. Full variable domain (missing parts from reference TRBV11-2 and TRBJ1-5): EAGVAQSPRYKIIEKRQSVAFWCNPISGHATLYWYQQILGQGPKLLIQFQNNGVVDDSQLPKDRFSAERLKGVDSTLKIQPAKLEDSAVYLCASSQGTGPYSNQPQHFGDGTRLSIL.

A word on this clone: At one of its ends the junction is not consistent with the germline gene, which may arise from a read error. The rearrangement uses TRBV4-3 and TRBJ1-1; 7 nucleotides align to TRBD1. The germline V gene has CDR1 LGHNA and CDR2 YSLEER. The CDR3 spans 13 residues. This chain's CDR3 is CASSPDRNNEAFF. The CDR3 DNA follows: TGCGCCAGCAGCCCGGACAGGAACAATGAAGCTTTCTTT.

The chain employs TRBV19 and TRBJ2-1; 9 nucleotides agree with TRBD1. The V gene end was trimmed by 6 bases and the J gene end by 6 bases; junction bases not matched to a gene: 6. The length of the CDR3 is 14 residues. Germline CDR1 is LNHDA and CDR2 is SQIVND (reference sequence). The CDR3 region is CASRIQGASNEQFF. In nucleotides, the CDR3 is TGTGCCAGTAGGATACAGGGGGCGTCCAATGAGCAGTTCTTC.

V and J are TRBV28 and TRBJ1-5; D unclear. Germline V gene data show CDR1 as MDHEN and CDR2 as SYDVKM. V lost 10 bases to trimming and J lost 1 base, with 17 bases between them. CDR3 length equals 15 residues. CDR3 amino acids: CATTDGPRSNQPQHF. The DNA of the CDR3 is TGTGCCACAACTGACGGTCCTCGGAGCAATCAGCCCCAGCATTTT.

This chain connects TRBV6-1 to TRBJ2-7; D remains unclear. The length of the CDR3 is 14 residues. V lost 2 bases to trimming and J lost 5 bases, with 13 bases between them. CDR1 MNHNS and CDR2 SASEGT come from the germline V gene. This CDR3 is CASSERPILDEQYF. The DNA for the CDR3 is TGTGCCAGCAGTGAAAGGCCGATCCTCGACGAGCAGTACTTC.

The chain employs TRBV19 and TRBJ1-5, with unresolved D. This CDR3 comprises 13 residues. The germline V gene has CDR1 LNHDA and CDR2 SQIVND (reference sequence). With 6 bases removed from V and 2 bases from J, the gap between germline ends came to 8 bases. For the CDR3, the DNA is TGTGCCAGTAGACACCGGGGCAATCAGCCCCAGCATTTT. Residues: CASRHRGNQPQHF.

This clone was counted only a few times. This chain connects TRBV29-1 to TRBJ1-5, with a possible D match to TRBD1 (5 bases). With 3 bases removed from V and 4 bases from J, the gap between germline ends came to 7 bases. The CDR3 totals 12 residues. In germline, CDR1 is SQVTM, CDR2 ANQGSEA. CDR3 region: CSVDHRNQPQHF. CDR3 nucleotide sequence: TGCAGCGTTGATCACAGGAATCAGCCCCAGCATTTT. The entire variable domain, with the rest obtained from reference TRBV29-1 and TRBJ1-5, is as follows: SAVISQKPSRDICQRGTSLTIQCQVDSQVTMMFWYRQQPGQSLTLIATANQGSEATYESGFVIDKFPISRPNLTFSTLTVSNMSPEDSSIYLCSVDHRNQPQHFGDGTRLSIL.

In its sample, this clone was seen once. V gene TRBV9 combines with J gene TRBJ2-7, with no clear D. CDR3 size: 15 residues. In germline, CDR1 is SGDLS, CDR2 YYNGEE. Trimming removed 4 bases at V and 0 bases at J, with 14 bases between. CDR3: CASSSDTSSSYEQYF. The CDR3, as DNA: TGTGCCAGCAGCTCTGACACCTCAAGCTCCTACGAGCAGTACTTC.

The chain uses TRBV20-1 and TRBJ1-5, with unresolved D. Germline values: CDR1 DFQATT, CDR2 SNEGSKA (reference sequence). The CDR3 is 17 amino acids. Trimming removed 3 bases from V and 1 base from J, with 19 bases in between. The CDR3 DNA sequence: TGCAGTGCTAGTCTGGGTGGGGTAGGTGAAAGCAATCAGCCCCAGCATTTT. This sequence encodes CSASLGGVGESNQPQHF.

J is TRBJ1-1 and V is TRBV7-8; tentatively, D is TRBD1 (5 bases). Germline V gives CDR1 SGHVS, CDR2 FQNEAQ. V gave up 0 bases and J gave up 4 bases, with 9 bases separating them. The CDR3 extends over 14 amino acids. CDR3 sequence: CASSLAVGATEAFF. For the CDR3, the DNA is TGTGCCAGCAGCTTAGCGGTCGGGGCCACTGAAGCTTTCTTT.

The rearrangement uses TRBV12-3 or TRBV12-4 and TRBJ2-3; D remains unclear. V lost 3 bases and J lost 4, with 5 bases in between. The CDR3 is made up of 12 amino acids. Written as DNA, the CDR3 is TGTGCCAGCAGTTTCGGTCCAGATACGCAGTATTTT. It codes for CASSFGPDTQYF.

This rearrangement joins TRBV14 to TRBJ2-7; D ambiguous. The V end lost 1 base, the J end lost 4 bases, and 2 bases lay between the germline ends. Germline assignment: CDR1 SGHDN and CDR2 FVKESK. The CDR3 extends over 11 amino acids. CDR3 amino acids: CASSQGYEQYF. In DNA, the CDR3 is TGTGCCAGCAGCCAAGGGTACGAGCAGTACTTC.

This rearrangement joins TRBV6-5 to TRBJ1-4, with D hard to call. The germline CDR1 and CDR2 sequences are MNHEY and SVGAGI. Deletions cut 6 bases from V and 4 bases from J, with 15 bases between. This CDR3 comprises 15 residues. The CDR3 loop is CASSPGGSRNEKLFF. Written as DNA, the CDR3 is TGTGCCAGCAGCCCAGGAGGGAGCCGTAATGAAAAACTGTTTTTT.

This clone was observed a handful of times. The rearrangement links TRBV3-1 (or the pseudogene TRBV3-2) to TRBJ1-1; D unresolved. The CDR3 has 12 amino acids. The V gene lost 0 bases and the J gene lost 10 bases, with 9 bases spanning the gap. Germline V lookup: CDR1 LGHDT, CDR2 YNNKEL (reference sequence). The CDR3 is CASSQEARGAFF. The CDR3 DNA follows: TGTGCCAGCAGCCAAGAGGCACGGGGAGCTTTCTTT.

The chain is built from TRBV2 and TRBJ1-1; TRBD1 might be the D (5 bases). CDR3 length: 13 amino acids. Germline V CDR1 and CDR2: SNHLY, FYNNEI. Trimming removed 6 bases at V and 0 bases at J, with 8 bases between. The CDR3 region has the DNA TGTGCCAGCAGAAGACAGTTGAACACTGAAGCTTTCTTT. As protein: CASRRQLNTEAFF.

This clone is medium-sized. V usage is TRBV28 and J usage is TRBJ2-7; possibly TRBD1 for D (7 bases). The CDR3 length is 15 residues. The V and J ends lost 4 bases and 6 bases respectively, with 19 bases between them. Per the germline V gene, CDR1 is MDHEN and CDR2 is SYDVKM. The CDR3 bases are TGTGCCAGCAGTTCAGGGGGGACCTTACAGGGCGAGCAGTACTTC. Amino acid sequence: CASSSGGTLQGEQYF. Full variable domain (outside the CDR3, taken from reference TRBV28 and TRBJ2-7): DVKVTQSSRYLVKRTGEKVFLECVQDMDHENMFWYRQDPGLGLRLIYFSYDVKMKEKGDIPEGYSVSREKKERFSLILESASTNQTSMYLCASSSGGTLQGEQYFGPGTRLTVT.

The DNA for the CDR3 is TGTGCCAGCAGTTCCCGGAGGGGGGGGTTTTACAATGAGCAGTTCTTC. Translating gives CASSSRRGGFYNEQFF. This sequence joins TRBV6-2 or TRBV6-3 and TRBJ2-1, with D tentatively TRBD2 (7 bases). CDR1 MNHEY and CDR2 SVGEGT come from the germline V gene. This CDR3 is 16 amino acids long. V lost 4 bases, J lost 4 bases, and 17 bases lay in between.

The genes are TRBV5-6 and TRBJ2-7; the match to TRBD2 covers 7 bases. CDR1 is SGHDT and CDR2 is YYEEEE in the germline V gene. This CDR3 comprises 12 residues. The trim removed 3 bases at V and 6 bases at J, leaving 3 bases unmatched. The CDR3 sequence is CASSSTSAEQYF. The DNA of the CDR3 is TGTGCCAGCAGCTCCACTAGCGCCGAGCAGTACTTC. Filled out from reference TRBV5-6 and TRBJ2-7, the complete variable domain reads DAGVTQSPTHLIKTRGQQVTLRCSPKSGHDTVSWYQQALGQGPQFIFQYYEEEERQRGNFPDRFSGHQFPNYSSELNVNALLLGDSALYLCASSSTSAEQYFGPGTRLTVT.

The CDR3 reads CASSPRDRRIQETQYF. CDR3 bases: TGTGCCAGCAGCCCCCGGGACCGTCGGATACAAGAGACCCAGTACTTC. The chain links TRBV13 to TRBJ2-5; D is possibly TRBD1 or TRBD2 (5 bases each). The CDR3 extends over 16 amino acids. Between the trimmed V and J ends, which lost 5 bases and 2 bases, there was a span of 18 bases. Germline assignment: CDR1 PRHDT and CDR2 FYEKMQ (reference sequence).